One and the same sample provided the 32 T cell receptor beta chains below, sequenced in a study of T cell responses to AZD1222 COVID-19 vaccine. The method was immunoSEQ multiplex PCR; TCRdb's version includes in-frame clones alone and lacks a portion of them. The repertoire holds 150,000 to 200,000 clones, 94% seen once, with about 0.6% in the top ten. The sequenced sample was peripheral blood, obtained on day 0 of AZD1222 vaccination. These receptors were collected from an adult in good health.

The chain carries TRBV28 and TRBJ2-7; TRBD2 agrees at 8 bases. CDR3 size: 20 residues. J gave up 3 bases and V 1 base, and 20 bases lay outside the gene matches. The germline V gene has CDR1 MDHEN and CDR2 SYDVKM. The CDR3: CASSLSGGDKSGRSVYEQYF. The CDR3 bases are TGTGCCAGCAGTTTATCCGGTGGGGATAAGAGCGGGAGATCGGTCTACGAGCAGTACTTC.

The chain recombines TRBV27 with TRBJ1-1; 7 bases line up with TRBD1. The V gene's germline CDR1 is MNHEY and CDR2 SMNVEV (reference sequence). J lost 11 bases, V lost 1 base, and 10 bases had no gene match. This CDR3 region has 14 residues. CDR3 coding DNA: TGTGCCAGCAGTTTATTTCGAACAGGGGCAAAGGCTTTCTTT. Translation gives CASSLFRTGAKAFF.

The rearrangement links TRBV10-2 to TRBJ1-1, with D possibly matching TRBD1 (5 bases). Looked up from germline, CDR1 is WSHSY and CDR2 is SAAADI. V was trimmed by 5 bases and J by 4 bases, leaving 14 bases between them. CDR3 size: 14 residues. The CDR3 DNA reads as TGCGCCAGCAGTAAAACAGGAGTGGGCACTGAAGCTTTCTTT. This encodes CASSKTGVGTEAFF.

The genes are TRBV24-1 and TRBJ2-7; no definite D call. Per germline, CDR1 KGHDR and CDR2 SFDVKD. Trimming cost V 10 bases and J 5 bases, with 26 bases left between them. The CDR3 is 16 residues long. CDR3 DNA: TGTGCCACGTGTGACGGGTCGCCAGCGCCATTAAACGAGCAGTACTTC. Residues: CATCDGSPAPLNEQYF.

DNA of the CDR3: TGCAGCGTTTCTAGCGGGGGCTACAATGAGCAGTTCTTC. Amino acid sequence: CSVSSGGYNEQFF. V and J are TRBV29-1 and TRBJ2-1, with 10 bases that match TRBD2. V dropped 5 bases and J dropped 3; count of bases not matched to a gene: 1. The CDR3 loop spans 13 amino acids. CDR1 is SQVTM, CDR2 ANQGSEA, per germline.

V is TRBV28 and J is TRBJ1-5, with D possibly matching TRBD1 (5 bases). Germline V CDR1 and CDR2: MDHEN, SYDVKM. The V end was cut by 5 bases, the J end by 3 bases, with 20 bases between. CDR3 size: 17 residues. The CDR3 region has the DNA TGTGCCAGCAGTAAACGCATAACCGGGACCGACAATCAGCCCCAGCATTTT. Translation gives CASSKRITGTDNQPQHF.

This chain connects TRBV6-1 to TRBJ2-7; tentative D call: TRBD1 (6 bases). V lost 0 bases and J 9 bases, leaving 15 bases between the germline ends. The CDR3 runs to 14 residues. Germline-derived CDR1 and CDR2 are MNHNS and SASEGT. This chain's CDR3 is CASSEAIQGPAQYF. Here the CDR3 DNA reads TGTGCCAGCAGTGAAGCGATACAGGGCCCTGCGCAGTACTTC.

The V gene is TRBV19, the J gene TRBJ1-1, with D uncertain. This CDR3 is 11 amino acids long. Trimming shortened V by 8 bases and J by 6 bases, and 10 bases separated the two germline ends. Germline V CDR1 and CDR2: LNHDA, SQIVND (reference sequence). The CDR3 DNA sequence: TGTGCCAGTTTGAGGCTTTCTGAAGCTTTCTTT. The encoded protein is CASLRLSEAFF.

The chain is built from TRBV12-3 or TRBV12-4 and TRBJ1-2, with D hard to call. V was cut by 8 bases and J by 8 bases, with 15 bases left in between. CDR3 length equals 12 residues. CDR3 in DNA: TGTGCCAGCGGCAGGCCCGAAGGCGGCTACACCTTC. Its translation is CASGRPEGGYTF.

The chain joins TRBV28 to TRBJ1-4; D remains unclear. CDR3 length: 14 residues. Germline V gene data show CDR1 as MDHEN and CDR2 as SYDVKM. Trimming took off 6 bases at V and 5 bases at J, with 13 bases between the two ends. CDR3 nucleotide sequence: TGTGCCAGCAGGGTGGCCCCGACAAATGAAAAACTGTTTTTT. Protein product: CASRVAPTNEKLFF.

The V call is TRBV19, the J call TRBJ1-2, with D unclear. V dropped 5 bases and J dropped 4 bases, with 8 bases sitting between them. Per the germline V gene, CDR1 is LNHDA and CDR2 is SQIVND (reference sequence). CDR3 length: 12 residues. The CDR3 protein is CASSSSVYGYTF. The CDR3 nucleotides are TGTGCCAGTAGTTCCTCGGTCTATGGCTACACCTTC.

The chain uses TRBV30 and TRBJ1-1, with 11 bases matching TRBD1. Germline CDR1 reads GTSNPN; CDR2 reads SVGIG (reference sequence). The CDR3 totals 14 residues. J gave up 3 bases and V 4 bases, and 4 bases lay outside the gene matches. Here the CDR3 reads CAWTTGQGDTEAFF. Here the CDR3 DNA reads TGTGCCTGGACCACGGGACAGGGGGACACTGAAGCTTTCTTT.

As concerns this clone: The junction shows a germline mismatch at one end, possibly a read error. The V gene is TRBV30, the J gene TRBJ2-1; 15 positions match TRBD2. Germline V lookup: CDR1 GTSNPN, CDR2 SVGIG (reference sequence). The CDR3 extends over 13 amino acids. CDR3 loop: CAWMEGLAGGLIF. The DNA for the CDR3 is TGTGCCTGGATGGAGGGACTAGCGGGAGGATTGATCTTC.

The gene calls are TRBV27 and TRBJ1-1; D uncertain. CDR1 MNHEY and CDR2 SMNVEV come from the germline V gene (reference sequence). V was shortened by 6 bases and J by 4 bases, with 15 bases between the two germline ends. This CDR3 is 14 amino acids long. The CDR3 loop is CASRSIARGTEAFF. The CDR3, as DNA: TGTGCCAGCAGGTCCATAGCTCGGGGCACTGAAGCTTTCTTT.

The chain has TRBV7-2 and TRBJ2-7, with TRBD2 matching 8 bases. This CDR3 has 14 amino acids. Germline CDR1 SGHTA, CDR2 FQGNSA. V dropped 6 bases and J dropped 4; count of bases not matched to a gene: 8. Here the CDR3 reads CASSPSGTSYEQYF. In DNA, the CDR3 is TGTGCCAGCAGTCCCTCCGGGACTAGTTACGAGCAGTACTTC.

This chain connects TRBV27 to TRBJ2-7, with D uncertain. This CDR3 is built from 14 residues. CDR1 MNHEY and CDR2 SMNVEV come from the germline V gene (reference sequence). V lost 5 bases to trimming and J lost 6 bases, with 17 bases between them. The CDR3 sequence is CASSDMGRGGEQYF. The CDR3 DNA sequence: TGTGCCAGCAGTGACATGGGCAGAGGCGGCGAGCAGTACTTC.

Here the CDR3 reads CASSQGFHEQYF. The CDR3 DNA sequence: TGTGCCAGCAGTCAGGGTTTCCACGAGCAGTACTTC. The J gene is TRBJ2-7, the V gene TRBV6-6, with a tentative D call TRBD1 (5 bases). CDR3 length: 12 amino acids. Trimming left V 5 bases short and J 5 bases short, with 10 bases between. From germline, CDR1 is MNHNY and CDR2 SVGAGI (reference sequence).

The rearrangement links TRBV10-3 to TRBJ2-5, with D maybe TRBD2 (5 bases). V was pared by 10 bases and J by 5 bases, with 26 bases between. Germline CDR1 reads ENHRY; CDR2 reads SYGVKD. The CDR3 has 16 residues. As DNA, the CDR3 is TGTGCCACCTCCGTGGGCGCGGGCCCTGGCCGGGAGACCCAGTACTTC. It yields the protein CATSVGAGPGRETQYF.

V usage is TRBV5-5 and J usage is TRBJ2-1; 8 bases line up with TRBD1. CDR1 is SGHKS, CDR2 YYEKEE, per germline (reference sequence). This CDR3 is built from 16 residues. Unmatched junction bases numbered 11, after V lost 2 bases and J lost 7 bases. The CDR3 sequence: CASSFQSGQVQNEQFF. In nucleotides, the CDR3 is TGTGCCAGCAGCTTCCAATCGGGACAGGTCCAGAATGAGCAGTTCTTC.

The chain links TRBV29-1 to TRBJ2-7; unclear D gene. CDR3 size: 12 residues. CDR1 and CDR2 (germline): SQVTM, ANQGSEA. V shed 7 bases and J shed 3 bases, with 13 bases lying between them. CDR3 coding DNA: TGCAGCGCCGGGCACTACAACTACGAGCAGTACTTC. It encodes CSAGHYNYEQYF.

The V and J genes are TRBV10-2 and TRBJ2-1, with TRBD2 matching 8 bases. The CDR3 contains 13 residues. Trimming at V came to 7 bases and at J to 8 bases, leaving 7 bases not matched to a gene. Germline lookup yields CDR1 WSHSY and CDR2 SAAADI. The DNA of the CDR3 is TGCGCCAGCATGGGACTAGTGCAGGATGAGCAGTTCTTC. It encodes CASMGLVQDEQFF.

CDR3 nucleotide sequence: TGCGCCAGCAGCCAACACAGCGGGAGAGGGCGGGAGCAGTTCTTC. Protein: CASSQHSGRGREQFF. J is TRBJ2-1 and V is TRBV4-1; 8 positions match TRBD2. Germline lookup yields CDR1 MGHRA and CDR2 YSYEKL. The ends lost 2 bases at V and 10 bases at J; junction bases unmatched: 10. The CDR3 is made up of 15 amino acids.

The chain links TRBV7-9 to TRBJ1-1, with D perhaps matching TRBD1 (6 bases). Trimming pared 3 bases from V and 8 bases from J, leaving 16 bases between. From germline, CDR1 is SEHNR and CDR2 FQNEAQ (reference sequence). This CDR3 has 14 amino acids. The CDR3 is CASSLTSGDKEAFF. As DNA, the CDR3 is TGTGCCAGCAGCTTGACCTCCGGGGACAAGGAAGCTTTCTTT.

In DNA form, the CDR3 reads TGCAGCGTTTCATTTAGGACAGGCTACAATCAGCCCCAGCATTTT. Encoded protein: CSVSFRTGYNQPQHF. The V call is TRBV29-1, the J call TRBJ1-5, with 7 positions matching TRBD1. The CDR3 loop spans 15 amino acids. The V gene's germline CDR1 is SQVTM and CDR2 ANQGSEA. V lost 5 bases to trimming and J lost 3 bases; unmatched junction nucleotides: 10.

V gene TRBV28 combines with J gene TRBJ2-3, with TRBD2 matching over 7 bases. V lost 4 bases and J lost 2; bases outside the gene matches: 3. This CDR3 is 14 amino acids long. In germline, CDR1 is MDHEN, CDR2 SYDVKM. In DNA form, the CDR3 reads TGTGCCAGCAGTTGGGGAGGGTACACAGATACGCAGTATTTT. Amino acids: CASSWGGYTDTQYF.

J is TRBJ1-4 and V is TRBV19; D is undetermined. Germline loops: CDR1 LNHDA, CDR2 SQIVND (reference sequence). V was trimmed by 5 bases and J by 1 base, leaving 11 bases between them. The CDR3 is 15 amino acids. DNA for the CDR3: TGTGCCAGTAGTCCCGGCCGCGGAACTAATGAAAAACTGTTTTTT. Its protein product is CASSPGRGTNEKLFF.

For the CDR3, the DNA is TGTGCCAGCAGCTCCTCCGGGACAGGGTTCACCGGGGAGCTGTTTTTT. This codes for CASSSSGTGFTGELFF. The V and J genes are TRBV11-2 and TRBJ2-2, with 9 bases matching TRBD1. CDR1 is SGHAT, CDR2 FQNNGV, per germline. Unmatched junction bases numbered 7, after V lost 4 bases and J lost 4 bases. The CDR3 contains 16 residues.

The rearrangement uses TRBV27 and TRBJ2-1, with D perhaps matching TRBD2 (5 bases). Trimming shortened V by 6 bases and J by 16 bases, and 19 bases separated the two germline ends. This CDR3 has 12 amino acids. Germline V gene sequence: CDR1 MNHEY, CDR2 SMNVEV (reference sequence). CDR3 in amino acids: CASRQPETSFFF. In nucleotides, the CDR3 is TGTGCCAGCAGGCAACCTGAAACTAGTTTCTTCTTC.

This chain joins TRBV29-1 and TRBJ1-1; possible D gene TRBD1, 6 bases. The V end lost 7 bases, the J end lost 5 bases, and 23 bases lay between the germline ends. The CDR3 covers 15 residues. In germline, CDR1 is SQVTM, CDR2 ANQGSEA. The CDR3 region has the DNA TGCAGCGCCACCATCAAACAGGGCGCTTGGACTGAAGCTTTCTTT. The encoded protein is CSATIKQGAWTEAFF.

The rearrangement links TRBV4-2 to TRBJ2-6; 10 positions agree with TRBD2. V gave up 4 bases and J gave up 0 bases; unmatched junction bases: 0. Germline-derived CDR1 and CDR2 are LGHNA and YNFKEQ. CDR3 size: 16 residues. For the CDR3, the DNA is TGTGCCAGCAGCCGGACTAGCGGCTCTGGGGCCAACGTCCTGACTTTC. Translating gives CASSRTSGSGANVLTF.

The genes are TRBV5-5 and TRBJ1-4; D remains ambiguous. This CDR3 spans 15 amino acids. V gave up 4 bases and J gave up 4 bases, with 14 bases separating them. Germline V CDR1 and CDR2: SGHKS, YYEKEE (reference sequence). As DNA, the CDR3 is TGTGCCAGCAGCCCCAGTCCCGAAGATAATGAAAAACTGTTTTTT. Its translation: CASSPSPEDNEKLFF.

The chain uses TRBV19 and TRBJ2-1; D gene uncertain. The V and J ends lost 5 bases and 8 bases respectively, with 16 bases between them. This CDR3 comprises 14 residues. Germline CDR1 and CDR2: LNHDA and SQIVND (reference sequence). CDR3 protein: CASSPEKRRDEQFF. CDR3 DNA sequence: TGTGCCAGTAGTCCGGAGAAACGGAGAGATGAGCAGTTCTTC.